This TCR beta chain is drawn from a study of regulatory T cells in long-lasting Graves disease. Time point indicated: newly diagnosed GD, antithyroid drugs for less than 3 months. PBMC RNA served as the TCR library source. Arm-PCR with iRepertoire HTBI primers amplified the CDR3 regions for these TCR beta libraries. TCRdb passed the multiplex PCR reads through MiXCR, listing each CDR3 protein once. Of about 370,000 distinct CDR3 sequences in the sample, about 14% were seen once. Per the germline V gene, CDR1 is SGHTA and CDR2 is FQGNSA. This CDR3 comprises 15 residues. V gave up 1 base and J gave up 5 bases; unmatched junction bases: 5. In its sample, this clonotype was seen many times.

The J gene is TRBJ2-5, the V gene TRBV7-2; TRBD1 aligns across 9 bases. The sequencing here drew on peripheral blood mononuclear cells (PBMCs), taken at new diagnosis, from a patient treated with antithyroid drugs. This TCR derives from a female donor with Graves disease. This CDR3 reads CASSLGTGAYETQYF. For the CDR3, the DNA is TGTGCCAGCAGCTTAGGGACAGGGGCGTACGAGACCCAGTACTTC.